This TCR beta chain was captured in a study of OX40 agonist ivuxolimab in advanced cancers. About the research overall: The study gave patients intravenous ivuxolimab at 0.01 to 10 mg/kg every 2 weeks. Partial responses were observed in three patients, of whom one had hepatocellular carcinoma and two had cutaneous melanoma.

Libraries were prepared by immunoSEQ multiplex PCR; TCRdb keeps only in-frame clonotypes and omits some of them. The repertoire holds 84,000 or so clones, with approximately 90% as singletons. General observations from the study: At 0.1-3.0 mg/kg, partial responders had clonal expansion among the lowest observed.

The CDR3 length is 15 residues. CDR1 and CDR2 (germline): SGHVS, FQNEAQ. Trimming left V 5 bases short and J 1 base short, with 12 bases between. Concerning this clone: Antigen specificity is unknown.

Sequencing used CD4+ or CD8+ T cells sorted from blood, obtained in a trial of the OX40 agonist ivuxolimab. This chain uses TRBV7-8 with TRBJ1-3, with D possibly matching TRBD1 (5 bases). The origin of this receptor is an adult with an advanced solid tumor such as melanoma, head and neck, liver or kidney cancer. CDR3 protein: CASSRTGFSGNTIYF. CDR3 nucleotides: TGTGCCAGCAGCCGCACAGGTTTTTCTGGAAACACCATATATTTT.